This T cell receptor beta chain was sequenced during a study of early T cells in non-severe SARS-CoV-2 infection. Trimming cost V 6 bases and J 0 bases; bases outside gene matches: 9. The CDR3 is 17 amino acids. The V gene's germline CDR1 is MDHEN and CDR2 SYDVKM. TCRdb used MiXCR to reprocess the 5' RACE reads, holding one entry per CDR3 protein. This table has about 60,000 distinct CDR3 sequences, more than 8.5% appearing once. The table lists this clonotype with many counts. Sample: whole blood. The genes are TRBV28 and TRBJ2-2; 8 bases fit TRBD2. This clonotype was obtained from an adult who was a healthcare worker with PCR-confirmed SARS-CoV-2 infection or an uninfected control (not recorded which). CDR3 DNA sequence: TGTGCCAGCAGCCCAGCGGGAGCGGGCCCGAACACCGGGGAGCTGTTTTTT. Translating it yields CASSPAGAGPNTGELFF. The full variable domain, in which reference TRBV28 and TRBJ2-2 provide the parts outside the CDR3, is DVKVTQSSRYLVKRTGEKVFLECVQDMDHENMFWYRQDPGLGLRLIYFSYDVKMKEKGDIPEGYSVSREKKERFSLILESASTNQTSMYLCASSPAGAGPNTGELFFGEGSRLTVL.